A single sample gave rise to the 18 T cell receptor beta chains below, sequenced in a study of shared T cell receptors in the human thymus (dated by TCRdb to about 2021). Libraries were made using the immunoSEQ multiplex PCR assay. In its TCRdb copy, this immuneACCESS table keeps in-frame sequences only and misses some clones. Where compared with another copy, unresolved V genes explain less than half of these, and the others have no known cause. The sample has roughly 660,000 clones on record, roughly 90% of them singletons. The top ten clonotypes cover around 0.01% of the sample. These data also featured in a second study, about human thymus T cells.

Sequences were obtained from thymocytes. These receptors all stem from a boy in the first two years of life with a congenital heart defect. Donor details come from another sample of the same person, matched by shared clones.

Only one count was recorded for this clone. This chain connects TRBV5-1 to TRBJ2-1, with no clear D. Germline V lookup: CDR1 SGHRS, CDR2 YFSETQ. The CDR3 length is 12 residues. V was shortened by 1 base and J by 7 bases, with 6 bases between the two germline ends. The CDR3 protein is CASSLYLNEQFF. CDR3 DNA: TGCGCCAGCAGCTTGTACCTAAATGAGCAGTTCTTC. Drawing the rest from reference TRBV5-1 and TRBJ2-1, the complete variable domain is KAGVTQTPRYLIKTRGQQVTLSCSPISGHRSVSWYQQTPGQGLQFLFEYFSETQRNKGNFPGRFSGRQFSNSRSEMNVSTLELGDSALYLCASSLYLNEQFFGPGTRLTVL.

V gene TRBV15 combines with J gene TRBJ1-2; D perhaps matches TRBD1 (6 bases). The CDR3 length is 14 residues. V was cut by 1 base and J by 8 bases, with 14 bases left in between. Germline V gene data show CDR1 as LNHNV and CDR2 as YYDKDF (reference sequence). Here the CDR3 reads CATSRGHRARGYTF. For the CDR3, the DNA is TGTGCCACCAGCAGAGGGCACAGGGCTCGGGGCTACACCTTC.

The rearrangement uses TRBV5-4 and TRBJ2-7, with D possibly matching TRBD2 (5 bases). The CDR3 spans 16 residues. Germline V gene lookup returns CDR1 SGHNT and CDR2 YYREEE (reference sequence). V lost 4 bases to trimming and J lost 0 bases, with 17 bases between them. The CDR3 here is CASSPNLAGPSYEQYF. CDR3 nucleotide sequence: TGTGCCAGCAGCCCTAATCTCGCGGGCCCCTCCTACGAGCAGTACTTC.

This sequence joins TRBV10-1 and TRBJ2-3; 10 bases are a match to TRBD1. The V gene's germline CDR1 is WNHNN and CDR2 SYGVQD (reference sequence). The length of the CDR3 is 17 residues. The V segment lost 0 bases and the J segment 4 bases; nucleotides outside the gene matches: 7. This CDR3 is CASSESRGTGVPDTQYF. The CDR3 coding sequence is TGCGCCAGCAGTGAGTCTCGGGGGACAGGGGTCCCAGATACGCAGTATTTT.

The chain has TRBV11-2 and TRBJ2-7, with D maybe TRBD1 (5 bases). There are 13 residues in the CDR3. Trimming stripped 3 bases from V and 3 bases from J, with 9 bases between. CDR1 is SGHAT and CDR2 is FQNNGV in the germline V gene. CDR3 protein: CASSFPQGYEQYF. In DNA, the CDR3 is TGTGCCAGCAGCTTCCCGCAGGGCTACGAGCAGTACTTC.

V and J are TRBV5-1 and TRBJ2-4; D may be TRBD1 (6 bases). Germline V lookup: CDR1 SGHRS, CDR2 YFSETQ. Trimming pared 5 bases from V and 7 bases from J, leaving 19 bases between. The CDR3 sequence is 15 residues long. The CDR3 protein is CASSYARPGDNIQYF. The DNA for the CDR3 is TGCGCCAGCAGTTACGCCAGGCCAGGGGATAACATTCAGTACTTC.

The V gene is TRBV5-1, the J gene TRBJ2-2; tentative D call: TRBD1 (5 bases). The V gene's germline CDR1 is SGHRS and CDR2 YFSETQ. The CDR3 has 16 amino acids. V gave up 3 bases and J gave up 0 bases, with 12 bases separating them. CDR3 in amino acids: CASSWTRLSNTGELFF. The CDR3 DNA follows: TGCGCCAGCAGCTGGACAAGGCTATCGAACACCGGGGAGCTGTTTTTT. Complete variable domain (other parts from reference TRBV5-1 and TRBJ2-2): KAGVTQTPRYLIKTRGQQVTLSCSPISGHRSVSWYQQTPGQGLQFLFEYFSETQRNKGNFPGRFSGRQFSNSRSEMNVSTLELGDSALYLCASSWTRLSNTGELFFGEGSRLTVL.

V and J are TRBV19 and TRBJ2-7; tentative D call: TRBD2 (6 bases). V lost 1 base, J lost 6 bases, and 19 bases lay in between. The CDR3 has 16 amino acids. Per germline, CDR1 LNHDA and CDR2 SQIVND (reference sequence). The chain's CDR3 is CASSIVARRAGSEQYF. The CDR3 region has the DNA TGTGCCAGTAGTATAGTCGCGCGGAGGGCAGGGAGCGAGCAGTACTTC.

The chain recombines TRBV23-1 with TRBJ1-2; a possible D gene is TRBD1 (6 bases). TRBV23-1 has ORF status, its function being uncertain. The CDR3 loop spans 15 amino acids. The V and J ends lost 6 bases and 4 bases respectively, with 18 bases between them. CDR3 nucleotides: TGCGCCAGCAGCCAGGATAGGCAGGGGCCCTATGGCTACACCTTC. Protein: CASSQDRQGPYGYTF.

J is TRBJ2-7 and V is TRBV28; TRBD2 agrees at 13 bases. CDR1 and CDR2 from the germline V gene are MDHEN and SYDVKM. With 3 bases clipped from V and 0 bases from J, the junction kept 8 bases outside the gene matches. This CDR3 has 18 amino acids. The CDR3 loop reads CASSFRTSGSRVSYEQYF. The CDR3 DNA reads as TGTGCCAGCAGTTTCAGGACTAGCGGGAGTCGAGTCTCCTACGAGCAGTACTTC.

This clone occurred a few times. This chain links TRBV4-1 with TRBJ1-1; TRBD1 agrees at 10 bases. CDR1 and CDR2 from the germline V gene are MGHRA and YSYEKL. Unmatched junction bases numbered 9, after V lost 2 bases and J lost 3 bases. This CDR3 contains 17 residues. Here the CDR3 DNA reads TGCGCCAGCAGCCAAACCGGGACAGGGGCGTTTGACACTGAAGCTTTCTTT. It encodes CASSQTGTGAFDTEAFF.

The chain has TRBV6-5 and TRBJ1-4; weak D call: TRBD1 (6 bases). CDR1 MNHEY and CDR2 SVGAGI come from the germline V gene. Trimming shortened V by 6 bases and J by 2 bases, and 13 bases separated the two germline ends. This CDR3 is built from 15 residues. CDR3 residues: CASRPRQATNEKLFF. CDR3 nucleotide sequence: TGTGCCAGCAGACCCCGACAGGCGACTAATGAAAAACTGTTTTTT.

This rearrangement joins TRBV9 to TRBJ1-4; the match to TRBD1 covers 10 bases. The junction had 4 bases not matched to a gene; V was cut back by 5 bases and J by 6 bases. CDR3 length: 14 amino acids. Looked up from germline, CDR1 is SGDLS and CDR2 is YYNGEE. This CDR3 reads CASSAGTGDEKLFF. The CDR3 nucleotides read TGTGCCAGCAGTGCCGGGACAGGGGATGAAAAACTGTTTTTT. Variable domain in full (rest from reference TRBV9 and TRBJ1-4): DSGVTQTPKHLITATGQRVTLRCSPRSGDLSVYWYQQSLDQGLQFLIQYYNGEERAKGNILERFSAQQFPDLHSELNLSSLELGDSALYFCASSAGTGDEKLFFGSGTQLSVL.

This clone was counted between two and nine times. The chain recombines TRBV21-1 with TRBJ1-2. TRBV21-1 is reported as a pseudogene. The CDR3 is made up of 14 amino acids. The CDR3 here is CASSKVEGYYGYTF. For the CDR3, the DNA is TGTGCCAGCAGCAAAGTCGAGGGCTACTATGGCTACACCTTC.

The V call is TRBV15, the J call TRBJ2-1; D not resolved. Per the germline V gene, CDR1 is LNHNV and CDR2 is YYDKDF (reference sequence). This CDR3 has 16 amino acids. The V end was cut by 2 bases, the J end by 0 bases, with 11 bases between. CDR3 amino acids: CATSRPSEASYNEQFF. CDR3 DNA: TGTGCCACCAGCAGACCGTCCGAGGCCTCCTACAATGAGCAGTTCTTC. Based on the CDR3 plus reference TRBV15 and TRBJ2-1, the full variable domain is DAMVIQNPRYQVTQFGKPVTLSCSQTLNHNVMYWYQQKSSQAPKLLFHYYDKDFNNEADTPDNFQSRRPNTSFCFLDIRSPGLGDTAMYLCATSRPSEASYNEQFFGPGTRLTVL.

This clone occurred once. The J gene is TRBJ2-2, the V gene TRBV9; a weak D match, TRBD1 (5 bases). Per germline, CDR1 SGDLS and CDR2 YYNGEE. The length of the CDR3 is 13 residues. Trimming pared 5 bases from V and 5 bases from J, leaving 10 bases between. The CDR3 here is CASSADRTGELFF. The CDR3 nucleotides are TGTGCCAGCAGTGCCGACAGAACCGGGGAGCTGTTTTTT.

The chain joins TRBV10-3 to TRBJ2-7; TRBD2 agrees at 9 bases. In germline, CDR1 is ENHRY, CDR2 SYGVKD. The trim removed 0 bases at V and 3 bases at J, leaving 3 bases unmatched. The CDR3 contains 15 residues. CDR3 coding DNA: TGTGCCATCAGTGAGTCGAGGACTAGCGTCTACGAGCAGTACTTC. The encoded protein is CAISESRTSVYEQYF.

This chain joins TRBV10-3 and TRBJ1-1; D is ambiguous. Deletions cut 10 bases from V and 1 base from J, with 16 bases between. This CDR3 contains 14 residues. CDR1 ENHRY and CDR2 SYGVKD come from the germline V gene. DNA of the CDR3: TGTGCCACCCTCCCCCTTAACAGGAACACTGAAGCTTTCTTT. Translating gives CATLPLNRNTEAFF.